The rows below give T cell receptor beta chains drawn from one sample of a study of identical twins. MiXCR was run by TCRdb on the 5' RACE reads, yielding one entry per CDR3 protein. The repertoire holds about 790,000 distinct CDR3 sequences, about 20% seen once, with around 12% in the top ten. This sample also appeared in a second study, on T cells expressing NK-cell markers.

Sequenced input: PBMCs. These receptors originate from a woman aged 18-35 years in good health. Both conserved end residues are part of each CDR3. The D gene is left open where the match is weak. Rows give clone size only sometimes, using once, few, many, or a class for an expanded clone.

j_call: TRBJ1-5
d_call: -
v_call: TRBV4-1
cdr3_length: 17
clone_size: -
cdr3_nt: TGCGCCAGCAGCTTCGGACGTATAGGGGTGAGCAATCAGCCCCAGCATTTT
cdr3_aa: CASSFGRIGVSNQPQHF

j_call: TRBJ2-3
d_call: -
v_call: TRBV7-9
cdr3_length: 13
clone_size: many
cdr3_nt: TGTGCCAGCAGCGTTGCGGGCACAGATACGCAGTATTTT
cdr3_aa: CASSVAGTDTQYF

j_call: TRBJ2-1
d_call: -
v_call: TRBV10-3
cdr3_length: 16
clone_size: few
cdr3_nt: TGTGCCATCAGTGAGTCGATAGGGAGTAGGGCCGATGAGCAGTTCTTC
cdr3_aa: CAISESIGSRADEQFF

j_call: TRBJ2-7
d_call: TRBD1
v_call: TRBV14
cdr3_length: 15
clone_size: -
cdr3_nt: TGTGCCAGCAGTTTAACGGGACAGGGGGCCTACGAGCAGTACTTC
cdr3_aa: CASSLTGQGAYEQYF

j_call: TRBJ1-5
d_call: -
v_call: TRBV6-1
cdr3_length: 13
clone_size: -
cdr3_nt: TGTGCCAGCAGTGAAAGGGGCCAGCAGCCCCAGCATTTT
cdr3_aa: CASSERGQQPQHF

j_call: TRBJ2-3
d_call: TRBD1
v_call: TRBV11-1
cdr3_length: 18
clone_size: few
cdr3_nt: TGTGCCAGCAGCTTAGTATCAGGGGGCCCGGAAACCACAGATACGCAGTATTTT
cdr3_aa: CASSLVSGGPETTDTQYF

j_call: TRBJ2-3
d_call: TRBD2
v_call: TRBV6-1
cdr3_length: 15
clone_size: -
cdr3_nt: TGTGCCAGCAGTGAACTAACTAGCGGGACAGATACGCAGTATTTT
cdr3_aa: CASSELTSGTDTQYF

j_call: TRBJ2-7
d_call: TRBD2
v_call: TRBV5-1
cdr3_length: 16
clone_size: -
cdr3_nt: TGCGCCAGCAGCCCCGGGACTAGCGGGAGGGCCATCCAGCAGTACTTC
cdr3_aa: CASSPGTSGRAIQQYF

j_call: TRBJ2-7
d_call: -
v_call: TRBV6-5
cdr3_length: 15
clone_size: few
cdr3_nt: TGTGCCAGCAGTTACTCATACGGCAGCTCCTACGAGCAGTACTTC
cdr3_aa: CASSYSYGSSYEQYF

j_call: TRBJ2-7
d_call: -
v_call: TRBV20-1
cdr3_length: 12
clone_size: few
cdr3_nt: TGCAGTGCTTTTCAGGGAGGTGGCGAGCAGTACTTC
cdr3_aa: CSAFQGGGEQYF

j_call: TRBJ2-1
d_call: -
v_call: TRBV4-3
cdr3_length: 18
clone_size: -
cdr3_nt: TGCGCCAGCAGCCAAGACCCACAGGGGGGGGGTCCCTACAATGAGCAGTTCTTC
cdr3_aa: CASSQDPQGGGPYNEQFF

j_call: TRBJ2-1
d_call: -
v_call: TRBV12-3/TRBV12-4
cdr3_length: 15
clone_size: -
cdr3_nt: TGTGCCAGCACCCCGGTCGGGTCTCGCTTGGGGGAGCAGTTCTTC
cdr3_aa: CASTPVGSRLGEQFF

j_call: TRBJ1-5
d_call: -
v_call: TRBV12-3/TRBV12-4
cdr3_length: 18
clone_size: few
cdr3_nt: TGTGCCAGCAGTTTAGCTCGGTCGGCAGTCTATAGCAATCAGCCCCAGCATTTT
cdr3_aa: CASSLARSAVYSNQPQHF

j_call: TRBJ2-1
d_call: TRBD2
v_call: TRBV18
cdr3_length: 15
clone_size: -
cdr3_nt: TGTGCCAGCTCACCCCAAATAGCGGGAGGCAATGAGCAGTTCTTC
cdr3_aa: CASSPQIAGGNEQFF

j_call: TRBJ2-1
d_call: -
v_call: TRBV11-3
cdr3_length: 14
clone_size: -
cdr3_nt: TGTGCCAGCAGCAAGGGGGGCTCCTACAATGAGCAGTTCTTC
cdr3_aa: CASSKGGSYNEQFF

j_call: TRBJ1-1
d_call: -
v_call: TRBV12-3/TRBV12-4
cdr3_length: 13
clone_size: few
cdr3_nt: TGTGCCAGCAGCCGTCACAGATACACTGAAGCTTTCTTT
cdr3_aa: CASSRHRYTEAFF

j_call: TRBJ1-1
d_call: -
v_call: TRBV12-3/TRBV12-4
cdr3_length: 15
clone_size: -
cdr3_nt: TGTGCCAGCAGTTCTAGGGGAGCTTTGGACACTGAAGCTTTCTTT
cdr3_aa: CASSSRGALDTEAFF

j_call: TRBJ2-2
d_call: TRBD2
v_call: TRBV12-3/TRBV12-4
cdr3_length: 19
clone_size: -
cdr3_nt: TGTGCCAGCAGTTCCGGACTAGCGGGTTTAAACTGGGACACCGGGGAGCTGTTTTTT
cdr3_aa: CASSSGLAGLNWDTGELFF

j_call: TRBJ1-1
d_call: TRBD1
v_call: TRBV5-5
cdr3_length: 16
clone_size: -
cdr3_nt: TGTGCCAGCAGCTTGGCTCCCGCCGGGACAGGGGGCCTTACTTTCTTT
cdr3_aa: CASSLAPAGTGGLTFF

j_call: TRBJ1-2
d_call: -
v_call: TRBV10-1
cdr3_length: 13
clone_size: -
cdr3_nt: TGCGCCAGCAGTGAGTCAGGGGAGTTTGGCTACACCTTC
cdr3_aa: CASSESGEFGYTF

j_call: TRBJ1-1
d_call: -
v_call: TRBV7-9
cdr3_length: 13
clone_size: -
cdr3_nt: TGTGCCAGCAGCAGGCAGGGTTGGACTGAAGCTTTCTTT
cdr3_aa: CASSRQGWTEAFF

j_call: TRBJ1-1
d_call: -
v_call: TRBV5-1
cdr3_length: 14
clone_size: few
cdr3_nt: TGCGCCAGCAGCTTGGCCGCTTCGGGTTCTGAAGCTTTCTTT
cdr3_aa: CASSLAASGSEAFF

j_call: TRBJ2-1
d_call: -
v_call: TRBV7-9
cdr3_length: 17
clone_size: -
cdr3_nt: TGTGCCAGCAGCTTAGGAATCACATGGGATTTAACGAAAGAGCAGTTCTTC
cdr3_aa: CASSLGITWDLTKEQFF

j_call: TRBJ2-5
d_call: TRBD1
v_call: TRBV7-7
cdr3_length: 16
clone_size: -
cdr3_nt: TGTGCCAGCAGCTCTCTAGGGGCCGGACAGGGGGAGACCCAGTACTTC
cdr3_aa: CASSSLGAGQGETQYF

j_call: TRBJ2-7
d_call: TRBD1
v_call: TRBV12-3/TRBV12-4
cdr3_length: 15
clone_size: -
cdr3_nt: TGTGCCAGCACCCCCACCCGTGACAGGGGAGGCGAGCAGTACTTC
cdr3_aa: CASTPTRDRGGEQYF

j_call: TRBJ2-1
d_call: -
v_call: TRBV7-2
cdr3_length: 16
clone_size: few
cdr3_nt: TGTGCCAGCAGCTTTTTTCCCCTAGCGATAGGGAATGAGCAGTTCTTC
cdr3_aa: CASSFFPLAIGNEQFF

j_call: TRBJ2-1
d_call: -
v_call: TRBV7-2
cdr3_length: 15
clone_size: few
cdr3_nt: TGTGCCAGCAGCCCCATAGTAGCCCAGGGACGGGGGCAGTTCTTC
cdr3_aa: CASSPIVAQGRGQFF

j_call: TRBJ1-1
d_call: TRBD1
v_call: TRBV12-3/TRBV12-4
cdr3_length: 12
clone_size: many
cdr3_nt: TGTGCCAGCAGTTTCGGGGGACAGGAGGCTTTCTTT
cdr3_aa: CASSFGGQEAFF

j_call: TRBJ2-2
d_call: -
v_call: TRBV10-3
cdr3_length: 16
clone_size: -
cdr3_nt: TGTGCCATCAGCCCTAGGGGATTCGATAGCAACGGGGAGCTGTTTTTT
cdr3_aa: CAISPRGFDSNGELFF

j_call: TRBJ2-1
d_call: -
v_call: TRBV6-2/TRBV6-3
cdr3_length: 13
clone_size: many
cdr3_nt: TGTGCCAGCAGTTACGGCGAGAACAATGAGCAGTTCTTC
cdr3_aa: CASSYGENNEQFF

j_call: TRBJ1-2
d_call: TRBD1
v_call: TRBV12-3/TRBV12-4
cdr3_length: 13
clone_size: -
cdr3_nt: TGTGCCAGCACTTTGGGACAGGGAGGCGGCTACACCTTC
cdr3_aa: CASTLGQGGGYTF

j_call: TRBJ1-2
d_call: -
v_call: TRBV30
cdr3_length: 13
clone_size: -
cdr3_nt: TGTGCCTGGAGTGTGGTGAGAATTAATGGCTACACCTTC
cdr3_aa: CAWSVVRINGYTF

j_call: TRBJ1-1
d_call: -
v_call: TRBV7-2
cdr3_length: 13
clone_size: many
cdr3_nt: TGTGCCAGCAGCTCAGGGAGGCACACTGAAGCTTTCTTT
cdr3_aa: CASSSGRHTEAFF

j_call: TRBJ2-6
d_call: -
v_call: TRBV7-9
cdr3_length: 16
clone_size: few
cdr3_nt: TGTGCCAGCAGGGACCCACCAGGGGCTGGGGCCAACGTCCTGACTTTC
cdr3_aa: CASRDPPGAGANVLTF

j_call: TRBJ2-7
d_call: -
v_call: TRBV12-3/TRBV12-4
cdr3_length: 14
clone_size: few
cdr3_nt: TGTGCCAGCAGTTTATCACAGGCCGACCGCGAGCAGTACTTC
cdr3_aa: CASSLSQADREQYF

j_call: TRBJ1-5
d_call: TRBD1
v_call: TRBV2
cdr3_length: 16
clone_size: -
cdr3_nt: TGTGCCAGCAGTGATTGGTCTGGGACAGCAAATCAGCCCCAGCATTTT
cdr3_aa: CASSDWSGTANQPQHF